This TCR beta chain was found in a study of blood T cell repertoires in COVID-19. Profiled with immunoSEQ multiplex PCR; TCRdb holds only in-frame clones, not every one. Here the sample spans 90,000 to 130,000 clones, 65% to 90% being singletons. V was clipped by 3 bases and J by 8 bases; unmatched bases: 7. CDR3 length equals 13 residues. The V gene's germline CDR1 is LGHNA and CDR2 YSLEER. The chain uses TRBV4-3 and TRBJ2-7; TRBD1 matches at 7 bases. The receptor was derived from a woman aged 55-69 years with acute or convalescent COVID-19. The sample comprised peripheral blood. The CDR3 sequence: CASSQENRGKQYF. The CDR3 bases are TGCGCCAGCAGCCAGGAAAACAGGGGAAAGCAGTACTTC.